Listed below are T cell receptor beta chains from one sample, sequenced in a study of T-cell reconstitution after alpha-beta-depleted transplantation in children. MiXCR, run by TCRdb on the PCR reads, gives a single entry per CDR3 protein. The sample has around 30,000 distinct CDR3 sequences; 5% to 7% are singletons. Sequenced here: peripheral blood, sampled 60 days after TCRalphabeta/CD19-depleted stem cell transplant. The receptors here all came from a child less than two years old who had a stem cell transplant for acute myeloid leukemia, so the T cells may come from the graft donor. The CDR3 runs from the conserved cysteine through the conserved F or W. A D gene is named only where the DNA matches it firmly. Clone sizes are given selectively: once, few, many, or a class where the clone is expanded.

NA,NA,TRBV4-2,TRBJ2-4,TGTGCCAGCAGCCTCCGCAGAAGTGAAATTCAGTACTTC,CASSLRRSEIQYF
NA,many,TRBV6-5,TRBJ2-5,TGTGCCAGCAGTTACAGTGGGTTCCCAGAGACCCAGTACTTC,CASSYSGFPETQYF
TRBD1,many,TRBV24-1,TRBJ2-3,TGTGCCACCAGTGAACGGACAGGGTTTGCAGATACGCAGTATTTT,CATSERTGFADTQYF
NA,many,TRBV20-1,TRBJ2-7,TGCAGTGCTAGAGAGGAAGGCGAGCAGTACTTC,CSAREEGEQYF
NA,many,TRBV7-9,TRBJ1-2,TGTGCCAGCAGCCCCGGGGCCTTAGGCTACACCTTC,CASSPGALGYTF
TRBD2,many,TRBV28,TRBJ2-7,TGTGCCAGCACTCCTAGCGGGAGGGCCTTCCACGAGCAGTACTTC,CASTPSGRAFHEQYF
TRBD2,many,TRBV29-1,TRBJ2-3,TGCAGCGTTGACTTTAGCGGGAGAAGTACAGATACGCAGTATTTT,CSVDFSGRSTDTQYF
NA,many,TRBV25-1,TRBJ1-1,TGTGCCAGCAGTGAACCCGGGACTCCCGAAGCTTTCTTT,CASSEPGTPEAFF
NA,many,TRBV7-3,TRBJ2-1,TGTGCCAGCAGCTTAAGTTTCGCAGGGGTTGTCTACAATGAGCAGTTCTTC,CASSLSFAGVVYNEQFF
TRBD1,many,TRBV6-5,TRBJ1-4,TGTGCCAGCAGTTACGGGGGACAGGGCAGTGAAAAACTGTTTTTT,CASSYGGQGSEKLFF
NA,many,TRBV27,TRBJ1-2,TGTGCCAGCTTACCGCAGGGCAGGGCTTTAGGCTACACCTTC,CASLPQGRALGYTF
TRBD1,NA,TRBV30,TRBJ2-7,TGTGCCTGGAGGGACAGGGGGAGTTACGAGCAGTACTTC,CAWRDRGSYEQYF
TRBD1,many,TRBV20-1,TRBJ2-7,TGCAGTGTTCTCGACAGGGAAAATCCCTACGAGCAGTACTTC,CSVLDRENPYEQYF
NA,many,TRBV7-2,TRBJ2-7,TGTGCCAGCAGCTCGTGGGGCCACGAGCAGTACTTC,CASSSWGHEQYF
TRBD2,many,TRBV9,TRBJ2-2,TGTGCCAGCAGCGTATCCCTAGCGGGGGGGCAGCGCACCGGGGAGCTGTTTTTT,CASSVSLAGGQRTGELFF
TRBD1,many,TRBV24-1,TRBJ1-2,TGTGCCACCAGTGACAGGGGGTCACACTATGGCTACACCTTC,CATSDRGSHYGYTF
TRBD2,many,TRBV7-9,TRBJ2-3,TGTGCCAGCAGCTTAGAGCTAGCGGGGGCCACAGATACGCAGTATTTT,CASSLELAGATDTQYF
NA,many,TRBV4-3,TRBJ2-1,TGCGCCAGCAGCCAAGATGGTGACAATGAGCAGTTCTTC,CASSQDGDNEQFF
NA,many,TRBV7-9,TRBJ2-5,TGTGCCAGCAGCTTTGGACCAACAGGGATATTAGTAGAGACCCAGTACTTC,CASSFGPTGILVETQYF
NA,large,TRBV20-1,TRBJ1-1,TGCAGTGCTGACCGGGAGAACACTGAAGCTTTCTTT,CSADRENTEAFF
NA,many,TRBV12-3/TRBV12-4,TRBJ2-4,TGTGCCAGCAGTTTCGATGGCTGGGGGGACATTCAGTACTTC,CASSFDGWGDIQYF
TRBD2,many,TRBV4-3,TRBJ2-2,TGCGCCAGCAGCCAAGATGAGCGGGGGGGATCCGGGGAGCTGTTTTTT,CASSQDERGGSGELFF
NA,many,TRBV4-2,TRBJ2-1,TGTGCCAGCAGCCACTCACTGGCTGGGGGTGAGCAGTTCTTC,CASSHSLAGGEQFF
TRBD1,many,TRBV28,TRBJ1-2,TGTGCCAGCAGTTACCGGACAGGGTATGGCTACACCTTC,CASSYRTGYGYTF
NA,many,TRBV29-1,TRBJ2-1,TGCAGCGTTGTAAGAACGAGTGAGCAGTTCTTC,CSVVRTSEQFF
TRBD1,many,TRBV4-2,TRBJ2-3,TGTGCCAGCAGCCGGACAGGGGGCATGGATACGCAGTATTTT,CASSRTGGMDTQYF
NA,many,TRBV6-5,TRBJ2-1,TGTGCCAGCAGTTACTCGAGCTTCATCGGCCGCAGTCGCAATGAGCAGTTCTTC,CASSYSSFIGRSRNEQFF
TRBD2,NA,TRBV5-1,TRBJ2-7,TGCGCCAGCAGCCCCCCGGGGGGGATCTCCTACGAGCAGTACTTC,CASSPPGGISYEQYF
NA,NA,TRBV27,TRBJ1-2,TGTGCCAGTACAGACAGGTATAGAAACTATGGCTACACCTTC,CASTDRYRNYGYTF
NA,many,TRBV2,TRBJ2-7,TGTGCCACCCCCGATCGGGGCAGACTCCGAGGCGAGCAGTACTTC,CATPDRGRLRGEQYF
NA,many,TRBV5-1,TRBJ2-1,TGCGCCAGCAGCTTGGGGACAGACAATGAGCAGTTCTTC,CASSLGTDNEQFF
NA,many,TRBV12-3/TRBV12-4,TRBJ1-6,TGTGCCAGCAGATTCGATTTGGGCTCATCACCCCTCCACTTT,CASRFDLGSSPLHF
TRBD1,many,TRBV15,TRBJ1-2,TGTGCCACCAGCAGAGAGGGACAGGGGAGAAGTGGCTACACCTTC,CATSREGQGRSGYTF
NA,many,TRBV4-3,TRBJ1-2,TGCGCCAGCAGCCAAGATCTTCACTATGGCTACACCTTC,CASSQDLHYGYTF
NA,many,TRBV5-6,TRBJ2-7,TGTGCCAGCAGCTTGGGTAGCGCCTCCTACGAGCAGTACTTC,CASSLGSASYEQYF
TRBD2,many,TRBV2,TRBJ2-7,TGTGCCCCCAGGGCTAGCGGGGCCAACGAGCAGTACTTC,CAPRASGANEQYF
NA,medium-sized,TRBV5-1,TRBJ2-1,TGCGCCAGCAGCTCCCAGGGGGGGTACAATGAGCAGTTCTTC,CASSSQGGYNEQFF
TRBD1,many,TRBV5-6,TRBJ1-4,TGTGCCAGCAGCTTGGACAGGGGAGGTGAAAAACTGTTTTTT,CASSLDRGGEKLFF
TRBD1,many,TRBV29-1,TRBJ1-1,TGCAGCGTTGAAATCCGGAGGGGGCATGGTACTGAAGCTTTCTTT,CSVEIRRGHGTEAFF
TRBD2,many,TRBV20-1,TRBJ2-5,TGCAGTGCTAGAGATCGCCTTAGCGGGAGGAGAGGGCAAGAGACCCAGTACTTC,CSARDRLSGRRGQETQYF
TRBD1,NA,TRBV11-1,TRBJ2-6,TGTGCCAGCACCACGACAGGGTCCCCTCTCTCTGGGGCCAACGTCCTGACTTTC,CASTTTGSPLSGANVLTF
NA,many,TRBV25-1,TRBJ2-3,TGTGCCAGCAGTGAAGGAAGCGGCAGCACAGATACGCAGTATTTT,CASSEGSGSTDTQYF
NA,few,TRBV11-2,TRBJ2-5,TGTGCCAGCAGCTTAGAAGGGTTAGGAGAGACCCAGTACTTC,CASSLEGLGETQYF
NA,many,TRBV5-1,TRBJ2-2,TGCGCCAGCAGCTTAGTAGCCGCGGGACCGAGCCTCGGGGAGCTGTTTTTT,CASSLVAAGPSLGELFF
TRBD1,many,TRBV7-2,TRBJ2-2,TGTGCCAGCAGCTGGGACAGGGCGGTCGGGGAGCTGTTTTTT,CASSWDRAVGELFF
TRBD2,many,TRBV25-1,TRBJ2-2,TGTGCCAGCAGTAGGGGACTAGTGAACACCGGGGAGCTGTTTTTT,CASSRGLVNTGELFF
NA,many,TRBV29-1,TRBJ2-5,TGCAGCGTTTGTGGGACATTGGACACCCAAGAGACCCAGTACTTC,CSVCGTLDTQETQYF